One sample yielded the 20 T cell receptor beta chains listed below, sequenced in a study of early T cells in non-severe SARS-CoV-2 infection. Using its own MiXCR run on the 5' RACE reads, TCRdb lists one record per CDR3 protein. The sample has approximately 70,000 distinct CDR3 sequences; 12% are singletons. The sample was whole blood. Receptors were obtained from an adult who was a healthcare worker with PCR-confirmed SARS-CoV-2 infection or an uninfected control (not recorded which).

V gene TRBV3-1 combines with J gene TRBJ2-7; 7 nucleotides match TRBD2. The CDR3 extends over 14 amino acids. Germline CDR1 and CDR2: LGHDT and YNNKEL (reference sequence). V trimming: 1 base; J trimming: 3 bases; junction bases outside the gene matches: 3. The CDR3 nucleotides read TGTGCCAGCAGCCAAGCGGGAGGAGACTACGAGCAGTACTTC. Translation gives CASSQAGGDYEQYF.

This clonotype was observed many times. The gene calls are TRBV20-1 and TRBJ1-5; a weak D match, TRBD1 (5 bases). The CDR3 is 14 residues long. V lost 6 bases and J 6 bases, leaving 18 bases between the germline ends. Germline V CDR1 and CDR2: DFQATT, SNEGSKA (reference sequence). The CDR3 spells CSATQGVGGQPQHF. The DNA of the CDR3 is TGCAGTGCAACCCAAGGGGTGGGGGGTCAGCCCCAGCATTTT.

The table lists this clonotype with many counts. This chain uses TRBV11-2 with TRBJ2-7, with TRBD2 matching 11 bases. Looked up from germline, CDR1 is SGHAT and CDR2 is FQNNGV. The J segment lost 0 bases and the V segment lost 3 bases, leaving 7 bases of the junction unmatched. This CDR3 has 17 residues. CDR3 coding DNA: TGTGCCAGCAGCTTCGGGACTAGCGGAATAAGCTCCTACGAGCAGTACTTC. As protein: CASSFGTSGISSYEQYF.

The chain carries TRBV5-1 and TRBJ2-3, with 9 bases identical to TRBD2. CDR1 and CDR2 from the germline V gene are SGHRS and YFSETQ. The J segment lost 3 bases and the V segment lost 2 bases, leaving 4 bases of the junction unmatched. The CDR3 sequence is 15 residues long. The CDR3 here is CASSLIAGDTDTQYF. DNA for the CDR3: TGCGCCAGCAGCTTAATAGCGGGAGATACAGATACGCAGTATTTT.

The rearrangement links TRBV2 to TRBJ1-4, with 9 bases lining up with TRBD1. Losses at the gene ends were 6 bases for V and 16 bases for J; bases not matched to a gene: 6. The CDR3 consists of 11 residues. The V gene's germline CDR1 is SNHLY and CDR2 FYNNEI. For the CDR3, the DNA is TGTGCCAGCAGGGACAGGGGCTTTCAGTTTTTT. Protein product: CASRDRGFQFF.

This chain connects TRBV4-1 to TRBJ1-1; TRBD1 aligns across 7 bases. This CDR3 comprises 17 residues. Per the germline V gene, CDR1 is MGHRA and CDR2 is YSYEKL. The junction had 16 bases not matched to a gene; V was cut back by 5 bases and J by 4 bases. The CDR3 DNA reads as TGCGCCAGCAGCTACACTGTAGGGGGCGCAGGGACCACTGAAGCTTTCTTT. As protein: CASSYTVGGAGTTEAFF.

This clonotype was seen only a few times. The chain uses TRBV5-1 and TRBJ2-3; D unresolved. The germline CDR1 and CDR2 sequences are SGHRS and YFSETQ. V lost 3 bases and J 5 bases, leaving 7 bases between the germline ends. CDR3 size: 12 residues. CDR3 sequence: CASSSTRDTQYF. For the CDR3, the DNA is TGCGCCAGCAGCTCGACCCGAGATACGCAGTATTTT.

This clonotype appeared many times. This sequence joins TRBV6-6 and TRBJ2-7; D possibly uses TRBD1 or TRBD2 (5 bases each). Germline V gives CDR1 MNHNY, CDR2 SVGAGI (reference sequence). The length of the CDR3 is 12 residues. Between the trimmed V and J ends, which lost 6 bases and 4 bases, there was a span of 10 bases. The CDR3 DNA sequence: TGTGCCAGCAGGGGGGATATTTACGAGCAGTACTTC. It specifies CASRGDIYEQYF.

This clonotype was recorded at least ten times. This chain joins TRBV7-8 and TRBJ2-5, with 7 positions matching TRBD2. The CDR3 runs to 13 residues. Germline CDR1 and CDR2: SGHVS and FQNEAQ. Trimming at V came to 2 bases and at J to 3 bases, leaving 0 bases not matched to a gene. DNA of the CDR3: TGTGCCAGCAGCTTAAGCGGGAAAGAGACCCAGTACTTC. Its translation: CASSLSGKETQYF. Together with reference TRBV7-8 and TRBJ2-5, the CDR3 gives the full variable domain: GAGVSQSPRYKVAKRGQDVALRCDPISGHVSLFWYQQALGQGPEFLTYFQNEAQLDKSGLPSDRFFAERPEGSVSTLKIQRTQQEDSAVYLCASSLSGKETQYFGPGTRLLVL.

Many counts were recorded for this clonotype. The CDR3 bases are TGTGCCAGCAGCCTGACCTCGTTTAATTCACCCCTCCACTTT. Translated, it gives CASSLTSFNSPLHF. This chain uses TRBV7-2 with TRBJ1-6; D remains ambiguous. The CDR3 has 14 amino acids. Trimming removed 5 bases from V and 6 bases from J, with 11 bases in between. Germline V gene sequence: CDR1 SGHTA, CDR2 FQGNSA. The full variable domain, completed using reference TRBV7-2 and TRBJ1-6, is GAGVSQSPSNKVTEKGKDVELRCDPISGHTALYWYRQSLGQGLEFLIYFQGNSAPDKSGLPSDRFSAERTGGSVSTLTIQRTQQEDSAVYLCASSLTSFNSPLHFGNGTRLTVT.

The CDR3 DNA is TGTGCCAGTAGTATAGTCTACCCGGAGGATGGCTACACCTTC. Protein sequence: CASSIVYPEDGYTF. The V call is TRBV19, the J call TRBJ1-2; D remains unclear. V lost 1 base and J lost 6, with 12 bases in between. Germline CDR1 LNHDA, CDR2 SQIVND (reference sequence). The length of the CDR3 is 14 residues.

The chain carries TRBV29-1 and TRBJ2-7, with 10 bases aligning to TRBD2. Germline V lookup: CDR1 SQVTM, CDR2 ANQGSEA. This CDR3 region has 14 residues. V shed 7 bases, J shed 2 bases, and the junction held 8 bases outside the gene matches. The CDR3 DNA reads TGCAGCGGGGGAGCGGGAGGGCCGACCTACGAGCAGTACTTC. Residues: CSGGAGGPTYEQYF.

A word on this clonotype: One base away lies a much larger clone, so this may be a sequencing read error. This rearrangement joins TRBV7-2 to TRBJ2-2; weak D call: TRBD2 (5 bases). The CDR3 covers 16 residues. CDR1 is SGHTA and CDR2 is FQGNSA in the germline V gene. The V end was cut by 5 bases, the J end by 3 bases, with 16 bases between. The CDR3 sequence: CTSSPHRGTDTGELFF. Here the CDR3 DNA reads TGTACCAGCAGCCCCCATCGGGGTACAGACACCGGGGAGCTGTTTTTT.

The chain has TRBV12-3 or TRBV12-4 and TRBJ2-7, with TRBD2 as a possible D gene (7 bases). The V and J ends lost 3 bases and 1 base respectively, with 13 bases between them. The CDR3 sequence is 15 residues long. CDR3 loop: CASSFGGGLSYEQYF. DNA for the CDR3: TGTGCCAGCAGTTTCGGCGGGGGCCTTTCCTACGAGCAGTACTTC.

This clonotype was recorded a few times. The rearrangement joins TRBV24-1 to TRBJ2-1; TRBD2 aligns across 9 bases. CDR1 and CDR2 (germline): KGHDR, SFDVKD. V shed 6 bases, J shed 1 base, and the junction held 12 bases outside the gene matches. This CDR3 contains 18 residues. CDR3 region: CATSKSFSGSGSYNEQFF. Written as DNA, the CDR3 is TGTGCCACCAGTAAATCCTTTAGCGGGAGTGGATCCTACAATGAGCAGTTCTTC.

The rearrangement uses TRBV5-4 and TRBJ2-7; the D gene is possibly TRBD1 (6 bases). The CDR3 covers 14 residues. Trimming pared 2 bases from V and 2 bases from J, leaving 11 bases between. The germline V gene encodes CDR1 SGHNT and CDR2 YYREEE (reference sequence). CDR3 loop: CASSFYRETYEQYF. The CDR3 nucleotides are TGTGCCAGCAGCTTTTACAGGGAGACCTACGAGCAGTACTTC.

This clonotype was recorded many times. The chain uses TRBV12-3 or TRBV12-4 and TRBJ2-1; D is tentatively TRBD1 or TRBD2 (6 bases each). The ends were cut back, 5 bases at V and 0 bases at J, with 11 bases in the middle. This CDR3 contains 15 residues. The CDR3 spells CASSTGTPSYNEQFF. In nucleotides, the CDR3 is TGTGCCAGCAGTACAGGGACTCCCTCCTACAATGAGCAGTTCTTC.

This clonotype was seen a handful of times. The chain has TRBV18 and TRBJ1-5; D call uncertain. The germline CDR1 and CDR2 sequences are KGHSH and LQKENI. This CDR3 has 13 amino acids. Trimming took 4 bases from V and 4 from J, leaving 8 bases between them. CDR3 coding DNA: TGTGCCAGCTCACTCCCTGGGAATCAGCCCCAGCATTTT. This gives the protein CASSLPGNQPQHF.

The sample holds many counts of this clonotype. This chain connects TRBV7-8 to TRBJ2-5; tentative D call: TRBD1 (6 bases). The CDR3 totals 14 residues. V was pared by 3 bases and J by 0 bases, with 8 bases between. Germline loops: CDR1 SGHVS, CDR2 FQNEAQ. CDR3 DNA sequence: TGTGCCAGCAGCTTTCAGGGGAACCAAGAGACCCAGTACTTC. Translating gives CASSFQGNQETQYF.

This clonotype was seen once. A read error may be the cause here, since a much bigger clone is one base away. The gene calls are TRBV18 and TRBJ2-2; the D is unclear. This CDR3 region has 14 residues. Germline CDR1 is KGHSH and CDR2 is LQKENI. CDR3 sequence reads: CASSPLENIGELFF. DNA for the CDR3: TGTGCCAGCTCACCACTGGAGAACATCGGGGAGCTGTTTTTT.